The T cell receptor (beta chain) under discussion was sequenced for a study of T cell responses to AZD1222 COVID-19 vaccine. This clone showed up just a few times. The antigen is unknown. Assay: immunoSEQ multiplex PCR; the TCRdb copy retains only in-frame clones and omits some. This table has fewer than 130,000 clones, under 95% appearing once. Study observations and caveats: Researchers took repertoire samples only after the peak T cell response had come. When two AZD1222 doses had been given, Spike-specific TCR breadth and depth rose. Reportedly, close to half of spike-specific TCRs are directed against unmutated variant regions. Donors skewed white British and female; clonal diversity was possibly underestimated.

Trimming took off 3 bases at V and 4 bases at J, with 16 bases between the two ends. Per the germline V gene, CDR1 is SGHRS and CDR2 is YFSETQ. The CDR3 consists of 16 residues. Material: peripheral blood, obtained on day 0 of AZD1222 vaccination. The receptor's source is an adult in good health. This chain links TRBV5-1 with TRBJ1-4; D remains unclear. CDR3 in amino acids: CASSWNQRTLNEKLFF. The CDR3 nucleotides are TGCGCCAGCAGCTGGAACCAGAGGACCCTTAATGAAAAACTGTTTTTT.